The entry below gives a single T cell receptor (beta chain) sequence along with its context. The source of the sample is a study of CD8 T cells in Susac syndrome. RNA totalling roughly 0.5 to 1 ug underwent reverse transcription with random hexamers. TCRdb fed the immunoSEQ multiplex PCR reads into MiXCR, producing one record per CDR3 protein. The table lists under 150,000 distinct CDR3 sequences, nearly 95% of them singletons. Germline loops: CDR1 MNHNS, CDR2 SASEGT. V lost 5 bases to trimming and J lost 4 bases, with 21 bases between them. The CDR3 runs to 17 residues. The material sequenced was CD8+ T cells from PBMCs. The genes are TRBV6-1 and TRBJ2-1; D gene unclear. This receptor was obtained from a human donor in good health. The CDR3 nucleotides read TGTGCCAGCAGTCTCCAACCTCGGGCGGAACCATACAATGAGCAGTTCTTC. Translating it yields CASSLQPRAEPYNEQFF.